A selection of T cell receptor beta chains follows, all from one sample in a study of blood T cell repertoires in COVID-19. Assay used: immunoSEQ multiplex PCR; TCRdb lists only in-frame clones, some missing. The table lists around 70,000 clones, approximately 80% of them singletons, with 15% to 18% in the top ten. Sequenced input: peripheral blood. These receptors all stem from a human donor in a cohort sampled during active COVID-19. CDR3s include the opening cysteine and the closing phenylalanine or tryptophan. The D gene is left open where the match is weak. Rows give clone size only sometimes, using once, few, many, or a class for an expanded clone.

clone size | J gene | V gene | D gene | CDR3 DNA | CDR3 protein
once | TRBJ2-1 | TRBV6-5 | TRBD2 | TGTGCCACCGCAGCGGGAGTGTCCTACAATGAGCAGTTCTTC | CATAAGVSYNEQFF
. | TRBJ2-1 | TRBV11-2 | TRBD2 | TGTGCCAGCAGCTTGTCGACTAGCGGGAGTGCTGAGCAGTTCTTC | CASSLSTSGSAEQFF
. | TRBJ2-5 | TRBV6-5 | . | TGTGCCAGCAGTTACGGAGTGAGTGGGGAGACCCAGTACTTC | CASSYGVSGETQYF
once | TRBJ2-7 | TRBV6-5 | TRBD1 | TGTGCCAGCAGTTCGCCGGGGACAGGGGCCTTCTACGAGCAGTACTTC | CASSSPGTGAFYEQYF
. | TRBJ2-5 | TRBV7-9 | TRBD1 | TGTGCCAGCAGCTTAGATCAGGACAGGCGAGAGACCCAGTACTTC | CASSLDQDRRETQYF
. | TRBJ2-7 | TRBV6-5 | . | TGTGCCAGCATACCCTCTTTGGAGTACGAGCAGTACTTC | CASIPSLEYEQYF
. | TRBJ2-7 | TRBV6-5 | TRBD2 | TGTGCCAGCAGTTACCCCGGGGTAGCGGGAGCCTTCGAGCAGTACTTC | CASSYPGVAGAFEQYF
. | TRBJ2-7 | TRBV10-3 | . | TGTGCCATCCGCCGGGAGCTCGTCCACGAGCAGTACTTC | CAIRRELVHEQYF
. | TRBJ2-6 | TRBV27 | . | TGTGCCAGCAGTTCCGTACTCCCCAGGGGTGGTTTGTGGGCTGGGGCCAACGTCCTGACTTTC | CASSSVLPRGGLWAGANVLTF
. | TRBJ2-1 | TRBV27 | TRBD2 | TGTGCCAGCAGTTTAACTAGCGGGAGCTCCTACAATGAGCAGTTCTTC | CASSLTSGSSYNEQFF
. | TRBJ2-7 | TRBV20-1 | . | TGCAGTGCTAGTTTGCCCCTCGGGACAAGCGAGCAGTACTTC | CSASLPLGTSEQYF
few | TRBJ1-2 | TRBV12-3/TRBV12-4 | . | TGTGCCAGCAGTTCTGAGAACTATGGCTACACCTTC | CASSSENYGYTF
. | TRBJ2-2 | TRBV24-1 | TRBD1 | TGTGCCACCAGGACAGGGCCCACCGGGGAGCTGTTTTTT | CATRTGPTGELFF
. | TRBJ2-7 | TRBV6-5 | . | TGTGCCAGCAGTTACAGGTTTTCGGCGGACGAGCAGTACTTC | CASSYRFSADEQYF
. | TRBJ1-2 | TRBV10-2 | . | TGCGCCAGCAGTGGGAACCGGAGAATCTATGGCTACACCTTC | CASSGNRRIYGYTF
. | TRBJ2-5 | TRBV19 | . | TGTGCCACCCGGAGGGTGGGTGAAGAGACCCAGTACTTC | CATRRVGEETQYF
. | TRBJ2-3 | TRBV5-4 | . | TGTGCCAGCAGCCCCGACCCATCACAGACTACGCAGTATTTT | CASSPDPSQTTQYF
many | TRBJ1-2 | TRBV6-5 | . | TGTGCCAGCCTACCAACAGGGAACTCTAACTATGGCTACACCTTC | CASLPTGNSNYGYTF
. | TRBJ1-1 | TRBV7-2 | . | TGTGCCAGCAGCTTTCAGGTTGACACTGAAGCTTTCTTT | CASSFQVDTEAFF
. | TRBJ2-7 | TRBV3-1/TRBV3-2 | . | TGTGCCAGCAGCCTCCCCGGTCGGGGAAGCTCCTACGAGCAGTACTTC | CASSLPGRGSSYEQYF
. | TRBJ2-2 | TRBV30 | TRBD2 | TGTGCCTGGAACGGACTAGCGGGAGGGCAGGGCGGGGAGCTGTTTTTT | CAWNGLAGGQGGELFF
. | TRBJ2-2 | TRBV6-6 | . | TGTGCCAGCAGTTACGGGGGGACGGGCACCGGGGAGCTGTTTTTT | CASSYGGTGTGELFF
. | TRBJ2-7 | TRBV2 | TRBD2 | TGTGCCAGCAGGGTGGGACTAGCGGGAGCCTACGAGCAGTACTTC | CASRVGLAGAYEQYF
. | TRBJ1-2 | TRBV19 | . | TGTGCCAGTAGTATAGTCCGAGGGCCATATGGCTACACCTTC | CASSIVRGPYGYTF
. | TRBJ2-7 | TRBV3-1/TRBV3-2 | TRBD1 | TGTGCCAGCAGCCAAAACAGGGGCCACGAGCAGTACTTC | CASSQNRGHEQYF
few | TRBJ2-3 | TRBV5-1 | . | TGCGCCAGCAGCTTGGACGCGGGACGCACAGATACGCAGTATTTT | CASSLDAGRTDTQYF